Detailed here is one T cell receptor beta chain. What this receptor recognizes is not known. Base quality data are lacking; no much larger clone is found one base away. Receptors were amplified or captured by the immunoSEQ multiplex PCR assay. The clones in this table, taken by TCRdb from immuneACCESS, are in-frame only. Not every clone is retained; where verified, under half of the shortfall comes from an unresolved V gene, and the cause of the rest is unknown. This sample gives some 120,000 clones in total; 80% to 95% of them show up just once. 6.2% of the sample is taken by the ten largest. This specimen comes from a study of T cell changes during pregnancy in multiple sclerosis (dated by TCRdb to between 2018 and 2021). About the full investigation: The study looked at changes in the T cell repertoire across pregnancy in women with multiple sclerosis.

This TCR was recovered from a female donor with multiple sclerosis, enrolled in a pregnancy study. The specimen was peripheral blood, collected before pregnancy.

The nucleotides read TGTGCCAGTAGTATTATGTCTAACCCGAGGGAGACCCAGTACTTC. Its coded protein is CASSIMSNPRETQYF. The chain joins TRBV19 to TRBJ2-5, with the D gene uncertain. CDR1 and CDR2 are read off the germline V gene (reference sequence) as LNHDA and SQIVND. The V end loses 3 bases and the J end loses 5 bases, and a stretch of 16 bases separates them. The CDR3 measures 15 amino acids from cysteine to phenylalanine. The entry retains the CDR3 DNA only, 45 bases that are in frame from base 1.